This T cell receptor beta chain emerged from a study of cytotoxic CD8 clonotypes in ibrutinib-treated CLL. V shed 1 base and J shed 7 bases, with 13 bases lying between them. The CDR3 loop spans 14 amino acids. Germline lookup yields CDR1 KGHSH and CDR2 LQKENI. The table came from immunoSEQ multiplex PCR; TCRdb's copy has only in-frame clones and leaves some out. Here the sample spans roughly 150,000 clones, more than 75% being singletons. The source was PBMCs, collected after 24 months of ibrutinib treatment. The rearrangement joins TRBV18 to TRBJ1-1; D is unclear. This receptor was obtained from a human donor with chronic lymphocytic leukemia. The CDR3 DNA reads TGTGCCAGCTCACCACAGGGCGCCCATAATGAAGCTTTCTTT. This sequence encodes CASSPQGAHNEAFF.